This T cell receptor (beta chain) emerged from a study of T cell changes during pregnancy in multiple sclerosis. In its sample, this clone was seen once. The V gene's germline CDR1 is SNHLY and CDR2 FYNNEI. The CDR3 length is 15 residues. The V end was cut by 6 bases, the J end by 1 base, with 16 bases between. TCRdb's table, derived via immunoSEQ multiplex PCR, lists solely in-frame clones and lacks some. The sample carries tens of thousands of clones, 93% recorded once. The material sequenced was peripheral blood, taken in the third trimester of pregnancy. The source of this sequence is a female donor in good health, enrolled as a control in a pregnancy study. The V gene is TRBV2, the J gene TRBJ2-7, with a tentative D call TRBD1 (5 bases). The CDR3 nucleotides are TGTGCCAGCAGGCTTCTGGGGCAGGCGTCCTACGAGCAGTACTTC. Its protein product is CASRLLGQASYEQYF.